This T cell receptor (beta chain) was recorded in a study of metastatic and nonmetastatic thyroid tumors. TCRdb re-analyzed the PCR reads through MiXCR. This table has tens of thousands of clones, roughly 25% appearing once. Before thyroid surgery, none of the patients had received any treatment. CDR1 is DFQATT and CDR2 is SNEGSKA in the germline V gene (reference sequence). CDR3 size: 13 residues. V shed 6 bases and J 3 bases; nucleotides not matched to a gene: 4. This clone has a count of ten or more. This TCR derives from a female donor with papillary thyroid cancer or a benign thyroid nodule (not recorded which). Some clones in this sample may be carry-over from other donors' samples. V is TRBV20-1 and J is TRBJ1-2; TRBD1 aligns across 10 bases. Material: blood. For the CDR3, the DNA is TGCAGTGCGGGACAGGGGTTCGACTATGGCTACACCTTC. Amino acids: CSAGQGFDYGYTF.